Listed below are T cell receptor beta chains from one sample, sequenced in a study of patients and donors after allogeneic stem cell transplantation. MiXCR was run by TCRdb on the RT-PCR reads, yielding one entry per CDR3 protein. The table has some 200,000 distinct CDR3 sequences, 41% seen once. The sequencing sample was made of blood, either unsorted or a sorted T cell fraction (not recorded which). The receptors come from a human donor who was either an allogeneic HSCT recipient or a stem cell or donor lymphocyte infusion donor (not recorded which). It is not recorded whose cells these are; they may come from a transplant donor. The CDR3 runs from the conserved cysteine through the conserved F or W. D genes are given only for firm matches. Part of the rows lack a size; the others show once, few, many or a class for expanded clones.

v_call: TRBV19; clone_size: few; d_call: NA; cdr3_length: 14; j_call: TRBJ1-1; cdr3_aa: CASSMGARGTEAFF; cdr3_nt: TGTGCCAGTAGTATGGGGGCGCGGGGAACTGAAGCTTTCTTT
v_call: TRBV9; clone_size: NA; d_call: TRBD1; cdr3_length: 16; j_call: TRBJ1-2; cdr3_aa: CASSHSDRVDNYGYTF; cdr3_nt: TGTGCCAGCAGCCACTCAGACAGGGTAGATAACTATGGCTACACCTTC
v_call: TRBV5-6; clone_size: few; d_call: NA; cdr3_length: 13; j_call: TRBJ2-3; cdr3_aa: CASRLRATDTQYF; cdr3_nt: TGTGCCAGCAGATTGAGGGCCACAGATACGCAGTATTTT
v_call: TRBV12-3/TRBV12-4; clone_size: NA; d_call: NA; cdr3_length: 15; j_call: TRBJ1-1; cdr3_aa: CASSLRERTNTEAFF; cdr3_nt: TGTGCCAGCAGTTTAAGGGAGAGAACGAACACTGAAGCTTTCTTT
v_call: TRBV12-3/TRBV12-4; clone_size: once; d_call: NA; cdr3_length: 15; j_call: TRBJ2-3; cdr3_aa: CASSFYRDSTDTQYF; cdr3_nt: TGTGCCAGCAGTTTTTACAGGGATAGCACAGATACGCAGTATTTT
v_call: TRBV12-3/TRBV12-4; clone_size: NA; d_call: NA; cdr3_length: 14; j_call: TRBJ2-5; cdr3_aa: CASSFSKSQETQYF; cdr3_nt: TGTGCCAGCAGTTTTTCGAAATCACAAGAGACCCAGTACTTC
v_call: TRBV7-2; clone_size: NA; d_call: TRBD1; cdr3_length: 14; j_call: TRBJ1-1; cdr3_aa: CASSFHDRGGKAFF; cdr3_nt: TGTGCCAGCAGCTTCCACGACAGGGGCGGTAAAGCTTTCTTT
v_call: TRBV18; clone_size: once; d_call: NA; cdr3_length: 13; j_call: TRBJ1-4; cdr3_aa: CASSQDRAEKLFF; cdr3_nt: TGTGCCAGCTCACAGGATAGGGCTGAAAAACTGTTTTTT
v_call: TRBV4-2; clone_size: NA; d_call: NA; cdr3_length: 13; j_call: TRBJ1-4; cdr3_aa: CASSQTQDEKLFF; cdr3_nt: TGTGCCAGCAGCCAAACCCAGGATGAAAAACTGTTTTTT
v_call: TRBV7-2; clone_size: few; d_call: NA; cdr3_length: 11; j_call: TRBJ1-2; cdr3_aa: CASSRHYGYTF; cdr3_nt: TGTGCCAGCAGTCGTCACTATGGCTACACCTTC
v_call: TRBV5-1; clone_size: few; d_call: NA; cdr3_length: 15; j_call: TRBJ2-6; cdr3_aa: CASSPDLTGANVLTF; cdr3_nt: TGCGCCAGCAGCCCGGATTTAACTGGGGCCAACGTCCTGACTTTC
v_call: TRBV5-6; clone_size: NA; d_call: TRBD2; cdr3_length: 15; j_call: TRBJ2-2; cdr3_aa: CASSRLAGDTGELFF; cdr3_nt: TGTGCCAGCAGCAGACTAGCGGGAGATACCGGGGAGCTGTTTTTT
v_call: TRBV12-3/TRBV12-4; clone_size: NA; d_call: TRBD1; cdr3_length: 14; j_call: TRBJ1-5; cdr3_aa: CASSPGTEHQPQHF; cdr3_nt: TGTGCCAGCAGTCCGGGGACAGAGCATCAGCCCCAGCATTTT
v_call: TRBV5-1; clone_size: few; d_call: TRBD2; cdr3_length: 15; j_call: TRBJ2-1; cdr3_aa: CASRFTSGSPGEQFF; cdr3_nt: TGCGCCAGCAGATTTACTAGCGGGAGCCCTGGTGAGCAGTTCTTC
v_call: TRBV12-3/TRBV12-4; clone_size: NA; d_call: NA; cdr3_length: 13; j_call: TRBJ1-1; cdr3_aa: CASSLSTGPEAFF; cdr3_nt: TGTGCCAGCAGTTTGAGTACAGGGCCTGAAGCTTTCTTT